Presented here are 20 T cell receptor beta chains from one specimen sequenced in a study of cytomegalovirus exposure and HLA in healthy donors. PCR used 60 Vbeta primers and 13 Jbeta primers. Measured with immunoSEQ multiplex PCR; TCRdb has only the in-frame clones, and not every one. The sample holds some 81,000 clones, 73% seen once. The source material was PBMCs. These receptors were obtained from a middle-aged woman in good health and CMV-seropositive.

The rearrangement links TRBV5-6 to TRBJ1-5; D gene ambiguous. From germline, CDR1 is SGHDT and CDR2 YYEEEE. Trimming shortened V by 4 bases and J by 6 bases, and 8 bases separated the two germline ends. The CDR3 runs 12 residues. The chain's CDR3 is CASSLFSQPQHF. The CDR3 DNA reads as TGTGCCAGCAGCCTCTTCAGTCAGCCCCAGCATTTT.

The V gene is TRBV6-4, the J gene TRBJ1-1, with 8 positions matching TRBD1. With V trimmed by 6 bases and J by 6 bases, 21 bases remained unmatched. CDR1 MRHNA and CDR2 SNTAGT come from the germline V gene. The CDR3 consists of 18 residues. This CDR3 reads CASSPGTGEGRGGSEAFF. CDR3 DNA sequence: TGTGCCAGCAGCCCCGGGACAGGAGAGGGGAGGGGAGGGTCTGAAGCTTTCTTT.

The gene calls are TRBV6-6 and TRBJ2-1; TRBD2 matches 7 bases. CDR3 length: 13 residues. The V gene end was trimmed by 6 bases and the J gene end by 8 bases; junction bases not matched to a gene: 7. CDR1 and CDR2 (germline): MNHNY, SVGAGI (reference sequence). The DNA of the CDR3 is TGTGCCAGCAGCTATGGCGGGAGAGATGAGCAGTTCTTC. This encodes CASSYGGRDEQFF.

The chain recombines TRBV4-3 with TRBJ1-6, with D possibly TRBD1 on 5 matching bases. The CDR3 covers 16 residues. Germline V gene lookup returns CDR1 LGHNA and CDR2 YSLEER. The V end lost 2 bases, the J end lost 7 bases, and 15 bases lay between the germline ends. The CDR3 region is CASSQFLLGRNSPLHF. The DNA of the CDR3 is TGCGCCAGCAGCCAATTTCTCCTGGGGCGGAATTCACCCCTCCACTTT.

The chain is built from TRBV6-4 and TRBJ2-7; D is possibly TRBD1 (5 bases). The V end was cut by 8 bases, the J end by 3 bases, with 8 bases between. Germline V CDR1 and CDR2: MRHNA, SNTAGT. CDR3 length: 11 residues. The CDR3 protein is CASPTDYEQYF. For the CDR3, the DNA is TGTGCCAGCCCGACAGACTACGAGCAGTACTTC.

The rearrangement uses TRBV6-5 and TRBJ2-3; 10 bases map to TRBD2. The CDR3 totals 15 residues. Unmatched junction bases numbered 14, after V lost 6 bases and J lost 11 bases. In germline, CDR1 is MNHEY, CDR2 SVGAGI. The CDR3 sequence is CASSSPAGGPLKQYF. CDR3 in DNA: TGTGCCAGCAGCTCCCCAGCGGGAGGGCCTCTAAAGCAGTATTTT.

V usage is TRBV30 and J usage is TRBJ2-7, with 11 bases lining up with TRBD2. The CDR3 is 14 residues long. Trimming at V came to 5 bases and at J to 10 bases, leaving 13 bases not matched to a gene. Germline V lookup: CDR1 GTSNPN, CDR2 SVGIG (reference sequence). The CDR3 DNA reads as TGTGCCTGGGGTCGAGGCCTAGCGGGGGGAATACAGTACTTC. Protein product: CAWGRGLAGGIQYF. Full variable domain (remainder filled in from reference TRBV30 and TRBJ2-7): SQTIHQWPATLVQPVGSPLSLECTVEGTSNPNLYWYRQAAGRGLQLLFYSVGIGQISSEVPQNLSASRPQDRQFILSSKKLLLSDSGFYLCAWGRGLAGGIQYFGPGTRLTVT.

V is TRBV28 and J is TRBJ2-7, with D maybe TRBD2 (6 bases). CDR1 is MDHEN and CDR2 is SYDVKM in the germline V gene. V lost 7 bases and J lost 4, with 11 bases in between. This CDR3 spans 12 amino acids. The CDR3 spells CASTSAIYEQYF. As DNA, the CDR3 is TGTGCCAGCACTAGCGCGATTTACGAGCAGTACTTC.

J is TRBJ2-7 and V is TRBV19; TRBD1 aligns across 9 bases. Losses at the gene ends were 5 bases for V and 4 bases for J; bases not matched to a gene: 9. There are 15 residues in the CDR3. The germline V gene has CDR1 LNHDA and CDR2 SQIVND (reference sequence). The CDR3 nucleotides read TGTGCCAGTAGTGCCACCGGGACAGGGATGTACGAGCAGTACTTC. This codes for CASSATGTGMYEQYF.

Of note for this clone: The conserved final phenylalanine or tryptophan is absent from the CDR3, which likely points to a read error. The CDR3 here is CASSTPDRANTGELFV. The CDR3 nucleotides read TGTGCCAGCAGCACCCCGGACAGGGCGAACACCGGGGAGCTGTTTGTT. The chain employs TRBV7-9 and TRBJ2-2; 8 nucleotides match TRBD1. The germline gives CDR1 SEHNR, CDR2 FQNEAQ (reference sequence). The CDR3 length is 16 residues. V lost 5 bases and J lost 0; bases outside the gene matches: 5.

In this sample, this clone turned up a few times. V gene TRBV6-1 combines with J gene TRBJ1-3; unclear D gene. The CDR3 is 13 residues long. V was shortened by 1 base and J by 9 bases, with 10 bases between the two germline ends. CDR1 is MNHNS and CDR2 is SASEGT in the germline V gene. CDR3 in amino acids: CASSEDSFSTIYF. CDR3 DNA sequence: TGTGCCAGCAGTGAAGACAGCTTTTCCACCATATATTTT.

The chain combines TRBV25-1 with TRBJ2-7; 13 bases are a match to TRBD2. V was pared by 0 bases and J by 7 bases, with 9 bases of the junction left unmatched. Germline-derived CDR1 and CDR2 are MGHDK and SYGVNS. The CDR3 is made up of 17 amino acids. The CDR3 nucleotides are TGTGCCAGCAGTGAATACCGGGTACTAGCGGGAGGGGGAGAGCAGTACTTC. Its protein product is CASSEYRVLAGGGEQYF.

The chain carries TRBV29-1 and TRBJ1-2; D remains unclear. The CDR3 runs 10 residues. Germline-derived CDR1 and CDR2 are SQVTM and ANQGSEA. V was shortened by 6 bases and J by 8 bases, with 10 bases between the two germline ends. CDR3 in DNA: TGCAGCGTGGGGTCGGGGGGCTACACCTTC. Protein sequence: CSVGSGGYTF.

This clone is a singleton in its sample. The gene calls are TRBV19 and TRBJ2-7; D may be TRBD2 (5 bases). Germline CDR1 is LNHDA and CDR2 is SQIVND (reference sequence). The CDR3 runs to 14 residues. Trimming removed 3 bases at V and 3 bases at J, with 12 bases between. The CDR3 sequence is CASSMAGEFYEQYF. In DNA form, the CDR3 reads TGTGCCAGTAGTATGGCCGGGGAGTTCTACGAGCAGTACTTC.

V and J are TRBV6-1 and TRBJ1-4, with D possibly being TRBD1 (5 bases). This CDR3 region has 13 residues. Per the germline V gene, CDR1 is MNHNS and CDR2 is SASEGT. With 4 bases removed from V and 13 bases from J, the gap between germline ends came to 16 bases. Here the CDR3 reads CASSGRQQDTLFF. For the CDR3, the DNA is TGTGCCAGCAGTGGCAGACAGCAGGATACACTGTTTTTT.

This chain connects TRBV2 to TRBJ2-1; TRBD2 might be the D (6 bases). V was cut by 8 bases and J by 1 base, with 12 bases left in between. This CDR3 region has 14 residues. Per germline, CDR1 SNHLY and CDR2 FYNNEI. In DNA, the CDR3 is TGTGCCAGCCCAAAGGGACTTTCCTACAATGAGCAGTTCTTC. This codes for CASPKGLSYNEQFF.

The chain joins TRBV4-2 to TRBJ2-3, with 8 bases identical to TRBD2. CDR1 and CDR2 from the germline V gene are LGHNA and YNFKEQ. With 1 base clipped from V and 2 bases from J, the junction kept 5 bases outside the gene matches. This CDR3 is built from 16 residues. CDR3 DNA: TGTGCCAGCAGCCAAGTAAGCGGGGGATACACAGATACGCAGTATTTT. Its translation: CASSQVSGGYTDTQYF.

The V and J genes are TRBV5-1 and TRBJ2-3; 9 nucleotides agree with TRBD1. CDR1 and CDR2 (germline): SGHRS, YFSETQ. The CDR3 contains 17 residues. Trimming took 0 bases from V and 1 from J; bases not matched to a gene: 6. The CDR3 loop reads CASSLDGQGMGTDTQYF. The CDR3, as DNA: TGCGCCAGCAGCTTGGACGGACAGGGGATGGGCACAGATACGCAGTATTTT.

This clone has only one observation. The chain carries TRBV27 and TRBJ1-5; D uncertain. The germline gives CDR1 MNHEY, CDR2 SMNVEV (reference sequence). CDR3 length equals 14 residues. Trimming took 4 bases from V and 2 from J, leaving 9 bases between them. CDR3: CASSSLPGNQPQHF. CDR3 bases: TGTGCCAGCAGTTCCCTCCCGGGCAATCAGCCCCAGCATTTT.

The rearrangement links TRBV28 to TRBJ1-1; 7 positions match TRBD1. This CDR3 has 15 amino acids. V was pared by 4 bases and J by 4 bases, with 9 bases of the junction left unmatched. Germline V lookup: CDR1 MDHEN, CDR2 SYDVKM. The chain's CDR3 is CASSSFRGLGTEAFF. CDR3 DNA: TGTGCCAGCAGTTCCTTTAGGGGGCTTGGCACTGAAGCTTTCTTT.